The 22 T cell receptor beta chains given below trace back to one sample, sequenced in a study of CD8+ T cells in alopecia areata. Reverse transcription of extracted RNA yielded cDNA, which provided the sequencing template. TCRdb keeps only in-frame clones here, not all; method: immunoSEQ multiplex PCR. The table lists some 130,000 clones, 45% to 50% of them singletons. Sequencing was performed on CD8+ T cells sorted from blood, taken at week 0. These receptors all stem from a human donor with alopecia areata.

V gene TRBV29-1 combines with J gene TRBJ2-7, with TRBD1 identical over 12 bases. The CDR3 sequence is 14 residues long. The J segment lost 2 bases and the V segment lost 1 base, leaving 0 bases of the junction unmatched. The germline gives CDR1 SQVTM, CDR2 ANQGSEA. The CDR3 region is CSVEGDRGPYEQYF. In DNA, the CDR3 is TGCAGCGTTGAAGGGGACAGGGGGCCCTACGAGCAGTACTTC.

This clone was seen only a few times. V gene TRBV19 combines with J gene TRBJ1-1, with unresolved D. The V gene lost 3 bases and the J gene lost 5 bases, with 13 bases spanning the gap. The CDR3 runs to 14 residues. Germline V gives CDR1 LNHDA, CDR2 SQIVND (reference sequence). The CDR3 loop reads CASSMVGEWTEAFF. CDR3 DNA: TGTGCCAGTAGTATGGTCGGGGAGTGGACTGAAGCTTTCTTT.

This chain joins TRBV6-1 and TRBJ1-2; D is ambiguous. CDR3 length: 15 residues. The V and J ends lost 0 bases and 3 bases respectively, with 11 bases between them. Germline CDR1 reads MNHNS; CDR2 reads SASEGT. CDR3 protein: CASSEARTGYYGYTF. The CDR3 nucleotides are TGTGCCAGCAGTGAAGCGCGAACCGGGTACTATGGCTACACCTTC.

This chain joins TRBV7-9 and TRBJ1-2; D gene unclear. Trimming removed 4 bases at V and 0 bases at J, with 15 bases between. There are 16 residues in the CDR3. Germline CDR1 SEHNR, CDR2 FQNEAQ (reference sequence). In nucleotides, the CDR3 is TGTGCCAGCAGCTCCCCGGGTGGTTATGCTAACTATGGCTACACCTTC. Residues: CASSSPGGYANYGYTF.

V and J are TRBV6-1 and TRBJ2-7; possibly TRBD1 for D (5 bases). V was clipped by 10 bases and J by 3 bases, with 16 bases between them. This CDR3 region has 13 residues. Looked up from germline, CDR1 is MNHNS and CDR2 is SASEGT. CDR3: CATSEGVGYEQYF. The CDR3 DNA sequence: TGTGCCACTTCGGAAGGGGTTGGCTACGAGCAGTACTTC.

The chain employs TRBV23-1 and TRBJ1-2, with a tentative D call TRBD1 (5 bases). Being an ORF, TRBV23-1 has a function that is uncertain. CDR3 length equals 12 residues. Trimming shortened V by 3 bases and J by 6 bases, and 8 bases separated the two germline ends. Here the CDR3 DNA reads TGCGCCAGCAGTCATCTACAGGATGGCTACACCTTC. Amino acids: CASSHLQDGYTF.

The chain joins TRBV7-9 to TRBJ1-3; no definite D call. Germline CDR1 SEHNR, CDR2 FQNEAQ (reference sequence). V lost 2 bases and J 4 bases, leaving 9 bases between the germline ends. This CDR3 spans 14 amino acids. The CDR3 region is CASSLLSTGNTIYF. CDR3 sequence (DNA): TGTGCCAGCAGCTTACTCAGCACGGGAAACACCATATATTTT.

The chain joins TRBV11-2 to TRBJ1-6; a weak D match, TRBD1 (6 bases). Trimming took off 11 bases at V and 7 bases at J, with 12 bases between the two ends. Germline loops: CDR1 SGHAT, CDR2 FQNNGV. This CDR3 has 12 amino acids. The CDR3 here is CASGALNSPLHF. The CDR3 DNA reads TGTGCCTCGGGGGCTTTGAATTCACCCCTCCACTTT.

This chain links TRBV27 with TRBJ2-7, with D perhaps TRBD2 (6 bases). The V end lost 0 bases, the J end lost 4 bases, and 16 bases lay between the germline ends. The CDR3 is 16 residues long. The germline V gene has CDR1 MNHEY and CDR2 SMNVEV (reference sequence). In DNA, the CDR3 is TGTGCCAGCAGTTTATCACGGCGGGACGGACAATACGAGCAGTACTTC. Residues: CASSLSRRDGQYEQYF.

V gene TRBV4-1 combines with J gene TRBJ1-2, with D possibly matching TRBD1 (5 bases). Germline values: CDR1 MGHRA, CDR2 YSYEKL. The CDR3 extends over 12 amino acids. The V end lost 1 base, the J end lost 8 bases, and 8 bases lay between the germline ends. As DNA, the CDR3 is TGCGCCAGCAGCCAAGCAGGGTTCGGCTACACCTTC. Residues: CASSQAGFGYTF.

The CDR3 spells CASSYGPNTEAFF. Written as DNA, the CDR3 is TGTGCCAGCAGCTATGGACCTAACACTGAAGCTTTCTTT. J is TRBJ1-1 and V is TRBV5-4; D is undetermined. The CDR3 is 13 residues long. Trimming cost V 3 bases and J 2 bases, with 8 bases left between them. Germline CDR1 and CDR2: SGHNT and YYREEE (reference sequence).

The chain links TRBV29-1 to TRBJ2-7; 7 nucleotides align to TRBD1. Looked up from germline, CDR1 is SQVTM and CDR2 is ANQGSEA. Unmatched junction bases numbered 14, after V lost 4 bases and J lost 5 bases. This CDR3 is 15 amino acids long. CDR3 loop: CSVAADDRALDEQYF. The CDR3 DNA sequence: TGCAGCGTTGCAGCCGACGACAGGGCCCTGGACGAGCAGTACTTC.

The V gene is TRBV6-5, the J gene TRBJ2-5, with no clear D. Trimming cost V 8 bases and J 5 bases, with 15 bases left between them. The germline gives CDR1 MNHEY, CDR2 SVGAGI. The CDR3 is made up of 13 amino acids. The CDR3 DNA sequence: TGTGCCAGCCGAGGATTTGTCGGCGAGACCCAGTACTTC. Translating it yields CASRGFVGETQYF.

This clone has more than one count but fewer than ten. DNA of the CDR3: TGCAGCGTTGAAGAAATCCTCTTGAGCTCCTACAATGAGCAGTTCTTC. Its translation: CSVEEILLSSYNEQFF. The V gene is TRBV29-1, the J gene TRBJ2-1; no reliable D call. Germline V lookup: CDR1 SQVTM, CDR2 ANQGSEA. This CDR3 contains 16 residues. Trimming shortened V by 0 bases and J by 0 bases, and 12 bases separated the two germline ends.

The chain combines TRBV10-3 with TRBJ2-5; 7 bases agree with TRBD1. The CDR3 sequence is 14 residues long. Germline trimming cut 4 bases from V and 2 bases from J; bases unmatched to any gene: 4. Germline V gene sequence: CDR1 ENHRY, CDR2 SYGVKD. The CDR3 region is CAISAGTDQETQYF. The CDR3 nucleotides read TGTGCCATCAGTGCAGGGACAGATCAAGAGACCCAGTACTTC.

The CDR3 DNA reads as TGTGCCTGGTGGGGGGGCTCGGCGAACACTGAAGCTTTCTTT. Protein product: CAWWGGSANTEAFF. V gene TRBV30 combines with J gene TRBJ1-1; TRBD1 is a possible D gene (6 bases). Germline lookup yields CDR1 GTSNPN and CDR2 SVGIG (reference sequence). Trimming pared 5 bases from V and 1 base from J, leaving 14 bases between. The CDR3 runs 14 residues.

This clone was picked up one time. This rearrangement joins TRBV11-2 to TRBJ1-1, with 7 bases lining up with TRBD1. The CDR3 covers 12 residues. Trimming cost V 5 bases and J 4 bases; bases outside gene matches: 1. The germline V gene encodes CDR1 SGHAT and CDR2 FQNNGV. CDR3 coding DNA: TGTGCCAGCAGCCCAGGGGGCACTGAAGCTTTCTTT. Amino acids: CASSPGGTEAFF.

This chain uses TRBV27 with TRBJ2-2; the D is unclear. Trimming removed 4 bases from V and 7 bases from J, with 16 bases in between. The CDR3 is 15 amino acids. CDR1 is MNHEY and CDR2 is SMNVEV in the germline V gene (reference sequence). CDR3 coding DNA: TGTGCCAGCAGTTCCACCCCTACCGAAAGCGGGGAGCTGTTTTTT. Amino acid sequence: CASSSTPTESGELFF.

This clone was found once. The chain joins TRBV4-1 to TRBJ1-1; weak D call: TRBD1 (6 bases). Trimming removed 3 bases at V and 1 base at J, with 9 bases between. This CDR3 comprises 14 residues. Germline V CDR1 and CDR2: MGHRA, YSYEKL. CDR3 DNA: TGCGCCAGCAGCCACCGGACAGCGAACACTGAAGCTTTCTTT. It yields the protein CASSHRTANTEAFF.

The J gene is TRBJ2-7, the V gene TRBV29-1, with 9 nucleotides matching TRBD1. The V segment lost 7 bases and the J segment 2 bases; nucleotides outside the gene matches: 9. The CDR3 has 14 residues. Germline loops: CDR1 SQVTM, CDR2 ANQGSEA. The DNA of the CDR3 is TGCAGCGCTCGAACGGGGACAGGGACCTACGAGCAGTACTTC. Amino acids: CSARTGTGTYEQYF.

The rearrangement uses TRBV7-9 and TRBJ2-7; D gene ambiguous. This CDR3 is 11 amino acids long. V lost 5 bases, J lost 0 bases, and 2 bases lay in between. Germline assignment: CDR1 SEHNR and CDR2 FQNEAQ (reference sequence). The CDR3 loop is CASSPSYEQYF. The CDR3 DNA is TGTGCCAGCAGCCCCTCCTACGAGCAGTACTTC.

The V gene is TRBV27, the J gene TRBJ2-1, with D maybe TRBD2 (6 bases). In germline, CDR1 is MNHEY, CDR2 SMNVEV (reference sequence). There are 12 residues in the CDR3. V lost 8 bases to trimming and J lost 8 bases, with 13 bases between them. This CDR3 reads CASGGVVDEQFF. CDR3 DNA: TGTGCCAGCGGCGGGGTGGTGGATGAGCAGTTCTTC.